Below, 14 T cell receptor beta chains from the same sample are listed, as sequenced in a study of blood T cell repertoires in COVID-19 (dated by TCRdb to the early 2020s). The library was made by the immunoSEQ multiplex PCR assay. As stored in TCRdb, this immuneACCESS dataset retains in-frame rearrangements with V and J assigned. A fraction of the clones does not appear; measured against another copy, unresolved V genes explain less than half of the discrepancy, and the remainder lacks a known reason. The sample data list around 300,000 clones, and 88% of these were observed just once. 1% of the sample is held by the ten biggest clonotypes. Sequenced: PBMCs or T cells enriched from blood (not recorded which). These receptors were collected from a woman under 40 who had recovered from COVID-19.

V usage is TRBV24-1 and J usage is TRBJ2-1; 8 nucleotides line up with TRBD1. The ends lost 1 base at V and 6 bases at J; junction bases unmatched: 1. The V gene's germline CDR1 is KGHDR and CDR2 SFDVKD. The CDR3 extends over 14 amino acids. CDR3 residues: CATSDFGQGNEQFF. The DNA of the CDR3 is TGTGCCACCAGTGATTTCGGACAGGGCAATGAGCAGTTCTTC.

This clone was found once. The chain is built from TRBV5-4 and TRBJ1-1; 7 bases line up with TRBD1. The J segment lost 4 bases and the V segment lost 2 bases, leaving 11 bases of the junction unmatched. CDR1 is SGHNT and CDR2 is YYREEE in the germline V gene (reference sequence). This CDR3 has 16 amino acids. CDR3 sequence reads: CASSLVPGTVPTEAFF. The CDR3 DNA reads TGTGCCAGCAGCTTAGTCCCCGGGACAGTTCCCACTGAAGCTTTCTTT.

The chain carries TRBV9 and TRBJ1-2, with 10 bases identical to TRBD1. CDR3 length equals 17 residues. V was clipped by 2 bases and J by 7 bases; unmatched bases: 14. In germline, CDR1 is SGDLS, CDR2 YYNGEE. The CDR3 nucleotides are TGTGCCAGCAGCGTGATCCCCATAGATTGGGACAGGGGTGGCTACACCTTC. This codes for CASSVIPIDWDRGGYTF.

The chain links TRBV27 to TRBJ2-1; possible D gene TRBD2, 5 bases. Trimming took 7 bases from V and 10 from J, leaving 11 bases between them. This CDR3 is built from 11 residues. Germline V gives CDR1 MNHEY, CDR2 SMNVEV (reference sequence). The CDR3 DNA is TGTGCCAGCATGCGGGCAGCCGAGCAGTTCTTC. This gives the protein CASMRAAEQFF.

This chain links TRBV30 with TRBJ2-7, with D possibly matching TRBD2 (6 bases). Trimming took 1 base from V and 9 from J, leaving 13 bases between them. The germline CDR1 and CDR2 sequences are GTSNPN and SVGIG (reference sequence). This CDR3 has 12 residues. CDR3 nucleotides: TGTGCCTGGAGTGATGGCGGGGCCCGGCAGTACTTC. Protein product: CAWSDGGARQYF.

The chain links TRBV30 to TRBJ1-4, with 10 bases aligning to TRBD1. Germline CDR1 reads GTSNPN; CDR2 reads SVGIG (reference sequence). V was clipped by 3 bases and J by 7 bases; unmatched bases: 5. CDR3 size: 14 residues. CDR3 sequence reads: CAWRDRGSLEKLFF. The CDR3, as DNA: TGTGCCTGGAGGGACAGGGGGAGTCTTGAAAAACTGTTTTTT. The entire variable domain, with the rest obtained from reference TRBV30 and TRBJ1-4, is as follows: SQTIHQWPATLVQPVGSPLSLECTVEGTSNPNLYWYRQAAGRGLQLLFYSVGIGQISSEVPQNLSASRPQDRQFILSSKKLLLSDSGFYLCAWRDRGSLEKLFFGSGTQLSVL.

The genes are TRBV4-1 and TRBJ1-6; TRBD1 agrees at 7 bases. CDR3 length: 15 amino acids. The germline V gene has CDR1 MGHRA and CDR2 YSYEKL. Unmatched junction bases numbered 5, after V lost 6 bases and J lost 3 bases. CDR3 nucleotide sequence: TGCGCCAGCAGAGGGGGACAGATCTATAATTCACCCCTCCACTTT. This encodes CASRGGQIYNSPLHF.

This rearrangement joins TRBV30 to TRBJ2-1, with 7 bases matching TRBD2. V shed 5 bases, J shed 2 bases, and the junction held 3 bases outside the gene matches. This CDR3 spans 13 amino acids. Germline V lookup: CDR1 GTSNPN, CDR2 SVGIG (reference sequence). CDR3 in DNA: TGTGCCTGGCTAGCGGACGCCTACAATGAGCAGTTCTTC. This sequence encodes CAWLADAYNEQFF.

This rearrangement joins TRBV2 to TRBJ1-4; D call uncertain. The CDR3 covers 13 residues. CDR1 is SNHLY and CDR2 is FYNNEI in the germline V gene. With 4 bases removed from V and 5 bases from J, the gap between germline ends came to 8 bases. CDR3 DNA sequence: TGTGCCAGCAGTGGTGGGAGGAATGAAAAACTGTTTTTT. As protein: CASSGGRNEKLFF. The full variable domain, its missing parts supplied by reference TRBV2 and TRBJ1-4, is EPEVTQTPSHQVTQMGQEVILRCVPISNHLYFYWYRQILGQKVEFLVSFYNNEISEKSEIFDDQFSVERPDGSNFTLKIRSTKLEDSAMYFCASSGGRNEKLFFGSGTQLSVL.

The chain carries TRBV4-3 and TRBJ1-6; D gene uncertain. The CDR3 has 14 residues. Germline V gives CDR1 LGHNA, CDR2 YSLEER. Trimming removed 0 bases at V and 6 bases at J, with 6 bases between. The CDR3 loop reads CASSQDLVNSPLHF. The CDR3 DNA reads TGCGCCAGCAGCCAAGATCTCGTTAATTCACCCCTCCACTTT.

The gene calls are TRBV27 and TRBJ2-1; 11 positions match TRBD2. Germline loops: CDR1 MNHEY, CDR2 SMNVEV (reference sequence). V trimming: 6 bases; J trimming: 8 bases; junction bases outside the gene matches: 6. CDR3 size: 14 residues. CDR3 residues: CASRLAGEGDEQFF. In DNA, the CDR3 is TGTGCCAGCAGACTAGCGGGAGAGGGGGATGAGCAGTTCTTC.

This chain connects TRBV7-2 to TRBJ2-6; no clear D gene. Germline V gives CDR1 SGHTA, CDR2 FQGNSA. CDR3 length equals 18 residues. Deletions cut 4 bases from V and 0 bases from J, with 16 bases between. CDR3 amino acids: CASSSRSARHSGANVLTF. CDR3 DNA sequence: TGTGCCAGCAGCTCCCGGTCAGCGAGGCACTCTGGGGCCAACGTCCTGACTTTC.

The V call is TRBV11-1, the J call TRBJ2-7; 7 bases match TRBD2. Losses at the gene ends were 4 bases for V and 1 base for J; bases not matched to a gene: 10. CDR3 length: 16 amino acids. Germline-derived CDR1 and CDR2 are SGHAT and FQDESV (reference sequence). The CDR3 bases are TGTGCCAGCAGCTCTCATAGCGGGCCCTCTTCCTACGAGCAGTACTTC. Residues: CASSSHSGPSSYEQYF.

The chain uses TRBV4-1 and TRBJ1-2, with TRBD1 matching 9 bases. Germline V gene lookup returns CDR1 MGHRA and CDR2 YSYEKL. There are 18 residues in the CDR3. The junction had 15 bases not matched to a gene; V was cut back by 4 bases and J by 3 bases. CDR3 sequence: CASSPSPGQGKGYYGYTF. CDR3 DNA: TGCGCCAGCAGCCCCTCCCCGGGACAGGGTAAGGGGTACTATGGCTACACCTTC.